Included here is one T cell receptor (beta chain) sequence, with context. Diagnostic criteria for definite or probable disease, in their recently defined form, were met by the patients with Susac syndrome. After extraction with the RNeasy kit, roughly 0.45 to 1 ug of the RNA was reverse transcribed using random hexamers. The immunoSEQ assay covered 54 Vbeta and 13 Jbeta segments for CDR3. TCRdb reprocessed the immunoSEQ multiplex PCR reads with MiXCR, giving one entry per CDR3 protein. The sample holds some 150,000 distinct CDR3 sequences, over 90% seen once. Germline lookup yields CDR1 LNHDA and CDR2 SQIVND (reference sequence). Between the trimmed V and J ends, which lost 5 bases and 9 bases, there was a span of 22 bases. The CDR3 runs to 15 residues. The sample originates from a study of CD8 T cells in Susac syndrome. Study summary: Patients with Susac syndrome were therapy-naive, taking corticosteroids, with some also receiving intravenous immunoglobulin, or taking intravenous immunoglobulin alone at the time their blood was drawn.

The chain joins TRBV19 to TRBJ2-5; TRBD2 might be the D (6 bases). The specimen sequenced was CD4+ T cells from PBMCs. The receptor's source is a human donor with Susac syndrome. CDR3 bases: TGTGCCAGTAGTGGGAAGCTGGGGCGGGACCGTTCCCAGTACTTC. Protein product: CASSGKLGRDRSQYF.